Listed here are 14 T cell receptor beta chains from one sample, sequenced in a study of high-grade serous ovarian cancer treatment subgroups. Some clones are missing from TCRdb's copy, which holds only in-frame ones; the method was immunoSEQ multiplex PCR. This sample carries about 6,800 clones, 60% to 80% of them seen once, and the ten largest clones take 4.8%. Tumor tissue was taken before any definitive surgery or chemotherapy was given. The sequenced sample consisted of tumor tissue. The receptors stem from a human donor with high-grade serous ovarian cancer.

This chain links TRBV5-1 with TRBJ1-3; maybe TRBD1 (5 bases). Trimming shortened V by 5 bases and J by 3 bases, and 9 bases separated the two germline ends. This CDR3 is 13 amino acids long. The germline V gene encodes CDR1 SGHRS and CDR2 YFSETQ. The CDR3 loop reads CASSQGSGNTIYF. In DNA, the CDR3 is TGCGCCAGCAGTCAGGGTAGTGGAAACACCATATATTTT.

This chain uses TRBV7-8 with TRBJ1-4; no reliable D call. V was shortened by 1 base and J by 2 bases, with 11 bases between the two germline ends. CDR3 length: 16 residues. Per germline, CDR1 SGHVS and CDR2 FQNEAQ. CDR3 loop: CASSLEEPGTNEKLFF. CDR3 DNA: TGTGCCAGCAGCTTAGAGGAACCGGGGACTAATGAAAAACTGTTTTTT.

The chain combines TRBV10-1 with TRBJ2-5; 14 positions agree with TRBD2. Germline assignment: CDR1 WNHNN and CDR2 SYGVQD (reference sequence). The CDR3 contains 16 residues. V trimming: 6 bases; J trimming: 1 base; junction bases outside the gene matches: 4. The CDR3 here is CASSAGTSGSQETQYF. The CDR3 bases are TGCGCCAGCAGCGCGGGGACTAGCGGGAGCCAAGAGACCCAGTACTTC.

As DNA, the CDR3 is TGCGCCAGCAGCCGGGGAGAAATGAGAACTGAAGCTTTCTTT. Encoded protein: CASSRGEMRTEAFF. The chain employs TRBV5-1 and TRBJ1-1; D is undetermined. This CDR3 has 14 residues. V dropped 4 bases and J dropped 5 bases, with 15 bases sitting between them. The germline CDR1 and CDR2 sequences are SGHRS and YFSETQ.

This clone was recorded only once. V gene TRBV7-2 combines with J gene TRBJ1-1; D is unresolved. Per germline, CDR1 SGHTA and CDR2 FQGNSA. V was trimmed by 1 base and J by 1 base, leaving 4 bases between them. The CDR3 has 13 amino acids. The CDR3, as DNA: TGTGCCAGCAGCTTAGGGGCGAACACTGAAGCTTTCTTT. Translated, it gives CASSLGANTEAFF.

The CDR3 sequence: CASSFRTSGGAFPDTQYF. CDR3 coding DNA: TGCGCCAGCAGCTTTCGGACTAGCGGGGGGGCCTTCCCAGATACGCAGTATTTT. J is TRBJ2-3 and V is TRBV5-1, with 15 bases identical to TRBD2. Germline CDR1 SGHRS, CDR2 YFSETQ. Germline trimming cut 2 bases from V and 4 bases from J; bases unmatched to any gene: 8. There are 18 residues in the CDR3.

Only one count was recorded for this clone. The genes are TRBV7-9 and TRBJ2-7, with TRBD1 identical over 8 bases. Germline trimming cut 4 bases from V and 4 bases from J; bases unmatched to any gene: 3. This CDR3 is built from 13 residues. Germline CDR1 is SEHNR and CDR2 is FQNEAQ (reference sequence). The CDR3, as DNA: TGTGCCAGCAGCTCGGGACAGGAGTACGAGCAGTACTTC. This encodes CASSSGQEYEQYF.

There are a few counts of this clone. This chain links TRBV9 with TRBJ1-6; D unresolved. V lost 4 bases to trimming and J lost 9 bases, with 14 bases between them. The CDR3 loop spans 14 amino acids. In germline, CDR1 is SGDLS, CDR2 YYNGEE. The CDR3 here is CASSRPWAGSPLHF. CDR3 nucleotide sequence: TGTGCCAGCAGCCGTCCCTGGGCGGGTTCACCCCTCCACTTT.

This clone was picked up a small number of times. This sequence joins TRBV19 and TRBJ1-1; D uncertain. V was cut by 3 bases and J by 1 base, with 12 bases left in between. Germline-derived CDR1 and CDR2 are LNHDA and SQIVND (reference sequence). CDR3 length equals 15 residues. This CDR3 is CASSILDSGNTEAFF. The DNA of the CDR3 is TGTGCCAGTAGTATCTTAGACTCCGGGAACACTGAAGCTTTCTTT.

This chain joins TRBV9 and TRBJ2-1, with 9 positions matching TRBD2. The CDR3 is 15 residues long. J was trimmed by 2 bases and V by 3 bases; bases with no gene match: 3. CDR1 and CDR2 (germline): SGDLS, YYNGEE. The CDR3 region has the DNA TGTGCCAGCAGCGGACTAGCGGCCCCCTACAATGAGCAGTTCTTC. Translation: CASSGLAAPYNEQFF.

J is TRBJ2-1 and V is TRBV11-2, with 9 bases lining up with TRBD1. The CDR3 has 17 residues. With 3 bases clipped from V and 6 bases from J, the junction kept 12 bases outside the gene matches. Germline CDR1 is SGHAT and CDR2 is FQNNGV. CDR3 sequence reads: CASSFRSGTGKGNEQFF. CDR3 nucleotides: TGTGCCAGCAGCTTTAGATCCGGGACAGGGAAGGGCAATGAGCAGTTCTTC.

The J gene is TRBJ2-1, the V gene TRBV9; 9 bases are shared with TRBD2. The CDR3 sequence is 15 residues long. Germline-derived CDR1 and CDR2 are SGDLS and YYNGEE. Trimming removed 0 bases from V and 4 bases from J; junction bases left unmatched: 2. The CDR3 loop is CASSVGSGGYNEQFF. In DNA, the CDR3 is TGTGCCAGCAGCGTAGGGAGCGGGGGGTACAATGAGCAGTTCTTC.

Only one count was recorded for this clone. The chain carries TRBV4-1 and TRBJ2-2, with D perhaps being TRBD1 or TRBD2 (5 bases each). This CDR3 has 17 residues. CDR1 and CDR2 from the germline V gene are MGHRA and YSYEKL. V was pared by 5 bases and J by 0 bases, with 16 bases between. CDR3 sequence: CASSVRRDPSNTGELFF. The CDR3 DNA reads as TGCGCCAGCAGCGTACGACGGGACCCGTCGAACACCGGGGAGCTGTTTTTT.

The chain uses TRBV5-1 and TRBJ2-3, with unresolved D. The CDR3 loop spans 15 amino acids. The V end lost 3 bases, the J end lost 0 bases, and 11 bases lay between the germline ends. CDR1 SGHRS and CDR2 YFSETQ come from the germline V gene. The CDR3, as DNA: TGCGCCAGCAGCTCTGGTTGGGTAAGCACAGATACGCAGTATTTT. It encodes CASSSGWVSTDTQYF.